This T cell receptor beta chain was found in a study of blood T cell repertoires in COVID-19. The data were produced by immunoSEQ multiplex PCR, yet TCRdb's version contains in-frame clones alone and is incomplete. The sample has under 250,000 clones; about 82% are singletons. The CDR3 has 14 amino acids. The V and J ends lost 8 bases and 3 bases, in that order; junction bases with no gene match: 6. Germline values: CDR1 MNHNS, CDR2 SASEGT. The source of this sequence is a woman aged 70-85 years with COVID-19, enrolled during active disease. Sequences were obtained from peripheral blood. This chain connects TRBV6-1 to TRBJ2-2, with 7 bases fitting TRBD2. DNA of the CDR3: TGTGCCAGCCAGCTGGGGGGGTACACCGGGGAGCTGTTTTTT. This codes for CASQLGGYTGELFF.